These T cell receptor beta chains were read from a single sample in a study of blood T cell repertoires in COVID-19. The repertoire was sequenced with immunoSEQ multiplex PCR; TCRdb's copy has only in-frame clones and lacks some. The profile shows approximately 230,000 clones, about four fifths of them singletons. Sequenced: peripheral blood. The source is a man at least 80 years old with acute or convalescent COVID-19. CDR3s include the opening cysteine and the closing phenylalanine or tryptophan. A D gene is named only where the DNA matches it firmly. Only some rows state a clone size, as once, few, many or a class for expanded clones.

d_call	v_call	j_call	clone_size	cdr3_aa	cdr3_nt
.	TRBV6-5	TRBJ1-5	.	CASQRQGNQPQHF	TGTGCCAGCCAAAGACAGGGCAATCAGCCCCAGCATTTT
.	TRBV4-1	TRBJ2-1	.	CASSQDPRSNRVNEQFF	TGCGCCAGCAGCCAAGACCCAAGATCGAACAGGGTCAATGAGCAGTTCTTC
.	TRBV27	TRBJ2-7	.	CASSLRGSISYEQYF	TGTGCCAGCAGTTTAAGGGGAAGCATCTCCTACGAGCAGTACTTC
TRBD1	TRBV6-5	TRBJ1-4	.	CASSYRGTGVEKLFF	TGTGCCAGCAGTTACAGAGGGACAGGGGTTGAAAAACTGTTTTTT
.	TRBV30	TRBJ1-2	.	CAWKAGNYGYTF	TGTGCCTGGAAGGCAGGGAACTATGGCTACACCTTC
.	TRBV3-1/TRBV3-2	TRBJ1-4	.	CASSQGSGQGLFF	TGTGCCAGCAGCCAAGGGTCCGGCCAGGGACTGTTTTTT
.	TRBV18	TRBJ1-2	.	CASSPRQDANYGYTF	TGTGCCAGCTCACCACGACAGGATGCTAACTATGGCTACACCTTC
.	TRBV2	TRBJ1-1	.	CASSGDRLNTEAFF	TGTGCCAGCAGTGGCGACAGGTTGAACACTGAAGCTTTCTTT
TRBD1	TRBV19	TRBJ2-1	once	CASSAFRDRIYNEQFF	TGTGCCAGTAGTGCATTCCGGGACAGGATTTACAATGAGCAGTTCTTC
.	TRBV3-1/TRBV3-2	TRBJ2-7	few	CASSQGQTGTHIYEQYF	TGTGCCAGCAGCCAAGGACAGACCGGGACTCATATTTACGAGCAGTACTTC
.	TRBV6-6	TRBJ2-2	once	CASSYSSLQNTGELFF	TGTGCCAGCAGTTACTCGAGCCTGCAAAACACCGGGGAGCTGTTTTTT
TRBD2	TRBV7-3	TRBJ2-2	.	CASSFGGRAATGELFF	TGTGCCAGCAGCTTTGGCGGGAGGGCCGCGACCGGGGAGCTGTTTTTT
.	TRBV19	TRBJ1-6	.	CASTAGRTASPLHF	TGTGCCAGTACGGCCGGGAGAACAGCTTCACCCCTCCACTTT
TRBD1	TRBV19	TRBJ2-7	.	CASSSPGQPSYEQYF	TGTGCCAGTAGTAGCCCGGGACAGCCCTCCTACGAGCAGTACTTC
.	TRBV3-1/TRBV3-2	TRBJ2-7	.	CASSQDRDTQQYF	TGTGCCAGCAGCCAAGATCGGGACACCCAGCAGTACTTC
TRBD2	TRBV5-1	TRBJ2-7	.	CASSTRLAGVLEQYF	TGCGCCAGCAGCACTAGACTAGCGGGGGTCCTCGAGCAGTACTTC
TRBD1	TRBV28	TRBJ1-2	few	CASSQQGPLWYGYTF	TGTGCCAGCAGTCAACAGGGGCCTTTATGGTATGGCTACACCTTC
.	TRBV28	TRBJ1-3	.	CASSLPAGYGNTIYF	TGTGCCAGCAGTTTGCCAGCGGGCTACGGAAACACCATATATTTT
.	TRBV2	TRBJ2-2	.	CASIFDSNTGELFF	TGTGCCAGCATATTTGACAGTAACACCGGGGAGCTGTTTTTT
TRBD1	TRBV2	TRBJ2-1	.	CASTSGGVSSYNEQFF	TGTGCCAGCACTTCAGGGGGCGTCTCCTCCTACAATGAGCAGTTCTTC
.	TRBV5-6	TRBJ1-2	.	CASSLGQGNRGYTF	TGTGCCAGCAGCTTAGGGCAGGGTAACCGTGGCTACACCTTC
TRBD1	TRBV19	TRBJ1-5	.	CASTIGTVNSNQPQHF	TGTGCCAGTACCATCGGGACAGTTAATAGCAATCAGCCCCAGCATTTT
TRBD1	TRBV14	TRBJ1-4	.	CASSQDWREGAEKLFF	TGTGCCAGCAGCCAAGATTGGCGTGAGGGGGCGGAAAAACTGTTTTTT
.	TRBV28	TRBJ2-7	once	CASSWGVYEQYF	TGTGCCAGCAGCTGGGGGGTCTACGAGCAGTACTTC
TRBD1	TRBV5-1	TRBJ1-3	.	CASSVGQGLSGNTIYF	TGCGCCAGCAGCGTCGGACAGGGGCTCTCTGGAAACACCATATATTTT
.	TRBV19	TRBJ2-6	few	CASSSFLGANVLTF	TGTGCCAGTAGTTCCTTTTTGGGGGCCAACGTCCTGACTTTC
.	TRBV4-1	TRBJ2-6	.	CASSFHRELGLISGANVLTF	TGCGCCAGCAGCTTCCACAGGGAACTAGGCCTTATCTCTGGGGCCAACGTCCTGACTTTC
.	TRBV7-9	TRBJ2-2	.	CASSPLGTGELFF	TGTGCCAGCAGCCCACTAGGCACCGGGGAGCTGTTTTTT
TRBD1	TRBV10-3	TRBJ1-1	.	CAISLGQLTNTEAFF	TGTGCCATCAGCCTGGGACAGCTAACGAACACTGAAGCTTTCTTT
.	TRBV19	TRBJ1-5	.	CASSIGHFNQPQHF	TGTGCCAGTAGTATAGGACACTTCAATCAGCCCCAGCATTTT
.	TRBV5-1	TRBJ1-2	.	CASSLDFQVNYGYTF	TGCGCCAGCAGCTTAGATTTTCAGGTTAACTATGGCTACACCTTC
TRBD2	TRBV27	TRBJ2-7	.	CASSLLPAGPTYEQYF	TGTGCCAGCAGTTTATTACCAGCGGGGCCAACCTACGAGCAGTACTTC